The sequence of this T cell receptor beta chain was determined in a study of blood T cell repertoires in COVID-19 (dated by TCRdb to the early 2020s). Looking at the study overall: Collaborator samples came from the United States, Italy and Spain and covered acute and convalescent phases of COVID-19. The prospective study material was composed of cDNA or gDNA derived from T cells, B-cell-depleted T cells, or PBMCs. HLA class I and class II types, where available, came from metadata supplied by the sample provider rather than from assay-based typing. Deeply sampled blood TCRbeta repertoires from subjects exposed to, actively infected with, or recovered from COVID-19 were included in the dataset. A freely available public database, intended as a resource for researchers studying the immune response to SARS-CoV-2, is where the repertoires were released. Samples were obtained from the ongoing ImmuneRACE study (first 160 participants) and from about 1,300 subjects provided by 6 global collaborators. Sample metadata almost always included a de-identified subject ID, COVID-19 status, age in years and sex. Study-wide conclusions, independent of this receptor: How much clinical and demographic metadata was included differed by source and by participant, and the metadata was provided uncurated.

Enrolling through a virtual design, the prospective study's participants ranged in age from roughly 18 to 95 years and lived across roughly 23 United States geographic areas. Cohort assignment in the prospective study relied on participant-reported clinical history from a screening survey and a study questionnaire. Exposed participants had been in contact with someone with a PCR-confirmed or clinician-diagnosed COVID-19 case within 2 weeks of study entry. In the prospective study, whole blood, serum and a nasopharyngeal or oropharyngeal swab were collected from each participant by mobile phlebotomists. Additional blood draws and questionnaires over a 2-month period could optionally be provided by prospective study participants. Before DNA extraction, blood samples from the prospective study were shipped at room temperature or frozen. The immunoSEQ Assay, a bias-controlled multiplex PCR, was used to amplify TCRbeta CDR3 regions from genomic DNA. Turning to the authors' computational methods: The number of nucleated cells in each sample was estimated by amplification of reference gene primers within the assay. To quantify the absolute abundance of each unique TCRbeta CDR3 rearrangement, sequence reads were collapsed and filtered. For each sample, productive Simpson clonality was calculated as the square root of Simpson's diversity index over productive rearrangements. TCRdb re-hosts the immuneACCESS table, in-frame sequences only. Its copies lack some clones; in the studies checked, an unresolved V gene accounts for under half of them, and the cause for the rest is not known. Clone size and V and J calls were adopted from that table, with D and trimming inferred from the DNA. The sample table shows approximately 300,000 clones, and 85% are seen once. Approximately 1.9% of the sample is in the top ten clones.

About this clone: There is no known antigen for this receptor. No base qualities exist here, and no much larger clone lies one base off it.

The material sequenced was PBMCs or T cells enriched from blood (not recorded which). The source of this sequence is a woman between 25 and 40 years old who had been exposed to COVID-19.

Here the CDR3 is given as CASSSRDRDIYGYTF. In nucleotide form, the sequence is TGTGCCAGCAGCAGTCGGGACAGGGACATCTATGGCTACACCTTC. The rearrangement combines TRBV7-9 with TRBJ1-2; 9 central nucleotides agree with TRBD1. The CDR3 numbers 15 residues from cysteine through phenylalanine. Of all the DNA, just the CDR3 is kept, 45 bases in frame from base 1. CDR1 and CDR2 (SEHNR, FQNEAQ) derive from the germline V gene (reference sequence). Trimming takes 5 bases off V and 4 bases off J; junction bases not matched to a gene: 8. The CDR3 plus the reference TRBV7-9 and TRBJ1-2 genes for the other parts give the full variable domain: DTGVSQNPRHKITKRGQNVTFRCDPISEHNRLYWYRQTLGQGPEFLTYFQNEAQLEKSRLLSDRFSAERPKGSFSTLEIQRTEQGDSAMYLCASSSRDRDIYGYTFGSGTRLTVV.